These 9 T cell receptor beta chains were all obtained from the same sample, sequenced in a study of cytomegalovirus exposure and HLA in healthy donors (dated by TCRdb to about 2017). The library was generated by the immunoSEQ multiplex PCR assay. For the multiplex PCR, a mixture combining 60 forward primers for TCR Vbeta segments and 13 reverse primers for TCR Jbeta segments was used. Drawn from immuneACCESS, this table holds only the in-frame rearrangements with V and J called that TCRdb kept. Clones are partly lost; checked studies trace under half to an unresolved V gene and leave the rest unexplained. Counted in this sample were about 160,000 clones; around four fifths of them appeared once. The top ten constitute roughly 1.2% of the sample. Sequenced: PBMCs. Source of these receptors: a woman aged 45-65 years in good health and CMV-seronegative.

This CDR3 reads CASSEVRLATYEQYF. The CDR3 coding sequence is TGCGCCAGCAGTGAAGTTAGACTAGCCACCTACGAGCAGTACTTC. The J gene is TRBJ2-7, the V gene TRBV10-2; 7 nucleotides align to TRBD2. Germline loops: CDR1 WSHSY, CDR2 SAAADI. The CDR3 has 15 residues. V trimming: 3 bases; J trimming: 2 bases; junction bases outside the gene matches: 7.

CDR3 bases: TGTGCCAGCAGCAGCCAAGGACCAGGGAACGGAAAACTGTTTTTT. It yields the protein CASSSQGPGNGKLFF. The genes are TRBV21-1 and TRBJ1-4; the tabulated D call, TRBD1, remains unverified against the DNA. TRBV21-1 represents a pseudogene. The CDR3 extends over 15 amino acids.

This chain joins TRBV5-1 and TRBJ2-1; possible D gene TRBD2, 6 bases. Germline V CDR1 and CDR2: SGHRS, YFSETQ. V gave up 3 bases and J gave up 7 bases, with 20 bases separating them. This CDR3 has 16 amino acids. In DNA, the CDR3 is TGCGCCAGCAGCTCCATAGCGGTTACATGGGAGAATGAGCAGTTCTTC. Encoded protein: CASSSIAVTWENEQFF.

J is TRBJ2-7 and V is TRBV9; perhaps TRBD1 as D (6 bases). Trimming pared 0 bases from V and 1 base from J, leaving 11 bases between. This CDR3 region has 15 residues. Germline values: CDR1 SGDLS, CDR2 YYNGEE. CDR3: CASSVATGHSYEQYF. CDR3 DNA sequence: TGTGCCAGCAGCGTAGCTACGGGACATTCCTACGAGCAGTACTTC.

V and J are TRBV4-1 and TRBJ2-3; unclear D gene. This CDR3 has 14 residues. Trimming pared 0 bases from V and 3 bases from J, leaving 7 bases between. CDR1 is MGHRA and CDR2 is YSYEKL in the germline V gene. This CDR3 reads CASSQDPATDTQYF. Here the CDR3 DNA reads TGCGCCAGCAGCCAAGATCCCGCGACAGATACGCAGTATTTT.

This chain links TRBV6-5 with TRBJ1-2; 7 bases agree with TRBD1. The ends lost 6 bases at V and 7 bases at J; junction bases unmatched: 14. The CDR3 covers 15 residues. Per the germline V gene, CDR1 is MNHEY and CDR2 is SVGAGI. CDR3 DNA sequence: TGTGCCAGCAGGTCCTCCGGGACAGCGTTATCTGGCTACACCTTC. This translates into CASRSSGTALSGYTF.

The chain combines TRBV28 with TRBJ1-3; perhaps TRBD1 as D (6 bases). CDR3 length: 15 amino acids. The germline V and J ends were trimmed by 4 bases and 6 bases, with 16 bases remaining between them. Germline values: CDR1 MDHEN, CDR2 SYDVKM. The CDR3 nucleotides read TGTGCCAGCAGTTCCACCTTCAGGGGCTTAAACACCATATATTTT. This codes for CASSSTFRGLNTIYF.

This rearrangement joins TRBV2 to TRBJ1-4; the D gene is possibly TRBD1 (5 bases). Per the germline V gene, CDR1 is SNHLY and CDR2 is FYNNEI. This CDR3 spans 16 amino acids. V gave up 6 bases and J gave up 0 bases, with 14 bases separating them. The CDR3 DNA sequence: TGTGCCAGCAGCGTCGGAAGGACAACAACTAATGAAAAACTGTTTTTT. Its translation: CASSVGRTTTNEKLFF.

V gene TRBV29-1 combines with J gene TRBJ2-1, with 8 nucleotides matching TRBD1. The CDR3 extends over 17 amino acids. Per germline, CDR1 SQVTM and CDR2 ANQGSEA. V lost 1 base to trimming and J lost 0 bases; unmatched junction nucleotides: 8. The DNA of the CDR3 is TGCAGCGTTGAAGGGGTCTTGGACAGGGCCTCCTACAATGAGCAGTTCTTC. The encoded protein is CSVEGVLDRASYNEQFF.